This T cell receptor (beta chain) was sequenced during a study of T cells in Graves' hyperthyroidism and ophthalmopathy. TCR beta CDR3 regions were amplified from RNA. With the HTBI primer set, the TCR CDR3 went through a first round of RT-PCR. Via MiXCR, TCRdb re-called the multiplex PCR reads, giving one row per CDR3 protein. The top ten clones hold around 11% of a sample with about 520,000 distinct CDR3 sequences, approximately 24% of them seen once. Germline CDR1 reads SGHRS; CDR2 reads YFSETQ. V lost 4 bases to trimming and J lost 6 bases; unmatched junction nucleotides: 11. CDR3 length equals 15 residues. This clonotype was seen more than once but under ten times.

The receptor's source is a woman in her twenties or thirties with Graves' ophthalmopathy. The sequenced material came from blood. The chain joins TRBV5-1 to TRBJ1-1, with 8 bases identical to TRBD1. The CDR3 DNA sequence: TGCGCCAGCAGCCAGAAACAGGGGGTAAGGGCTGAAGCTTTCTTT. This encodes CASSQKQGVRAEAFF.